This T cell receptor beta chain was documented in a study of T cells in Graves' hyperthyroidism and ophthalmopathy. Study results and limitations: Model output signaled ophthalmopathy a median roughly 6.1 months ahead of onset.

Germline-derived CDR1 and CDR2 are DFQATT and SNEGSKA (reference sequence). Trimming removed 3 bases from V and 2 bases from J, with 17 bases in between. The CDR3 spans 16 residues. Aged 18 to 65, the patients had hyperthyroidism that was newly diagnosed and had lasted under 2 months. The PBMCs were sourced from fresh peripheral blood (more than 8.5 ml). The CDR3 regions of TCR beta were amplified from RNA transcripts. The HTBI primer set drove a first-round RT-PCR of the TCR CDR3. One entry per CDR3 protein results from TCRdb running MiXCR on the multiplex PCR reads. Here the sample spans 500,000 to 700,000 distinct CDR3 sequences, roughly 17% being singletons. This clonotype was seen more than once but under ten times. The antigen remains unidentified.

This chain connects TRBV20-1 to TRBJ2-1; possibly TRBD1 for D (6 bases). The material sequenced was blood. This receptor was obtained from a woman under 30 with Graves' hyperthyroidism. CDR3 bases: TGCAGTGCTAGCCCGTTCAGGGGTCGGGCCTACAATGAGCAGTTCTTC. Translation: CSASPFRGRAYNEQFF.